This T cell receptor beta chain was profiled in a study of post-analysis software for immune sequencing data (dated by TCRdb to the mid-2010s). A note on the overall study: The recorded disease courses included relapsing-remitting, secondary progressive and progressive-relapsing multiple sclerosis, and some patients had no subtype annotation. The multiple sclerosis patient repertoires were compared with approximately 11 previously published healthy control repertoires from donors aged roughly 6 to 25 years. A subset of samples was prepared in parallel using single-end sample barcoding, then pooled and co-amplified after Illumina adapter ligation. Results the study describes overall, beyond this receptor: Significantly lower normalized Chao1 diversity was found in multiple sclerosis patients than in controls, suggesting substantial peripheral T-cell clonal expansion. Four or five TRBV segments, including TRBV5-6, TRBV5-1 and TRBV20-1, were significantly more frequent in patients than controls. The multiple sclerosis patient group was slightly younger than the control group. Strong co-clustering of samples prepared in the same batch was shown by direct clustering with F measure, prompting a batch-effect correction.

The cysteine opens and the phenylalanine closes a CDR3 of 15 amino acids. Only the CDR3 region is kept as DNA, spanning 45 bases read in frame from base 1. At the junction V is shortened by 2 bases and J by 7 bases; bases outside the gene matches: 7. As encoded in the germline V gene, CDR1 is ENHRY while CDR2 is SYGVKD. To demonstrate the VDJtools post-analysis software, TCR beta repertoires were profiled from the peripheral blood of more than 10 young patients with multiple sclerosis. The patients with multiple sclerosis were children and adolescents between roughly 6 and 16 years of age. This clonotype was picked up a small number of times. The antigen it binds to is not known. One base away there is no much larger clone; base qualities are not given. The method was PCR. The sequencing machine was an Illumina HiSeq 2500. To reduce PCR and sequencing biases, unique molecular identifiers were incorporated into the TCR beta cDNA libraries. Per 1 to 10 million input T cells, approximately 500,000 cDNA molecules were obtained, such that each molecule approximated one T cell. Patient libraries were prepared and sequenced with the same protocol used for the earlier healthy control dataset. Within a given batch, samples were prepared together, multiplexed and sequenced on the same HiSeq lane. For the original study's pipeline: MIGEC handled the raw barcoded reads, throwing out single-read molecular identifier groups before consensus assembly and CDR3 extraction. Clonotype tables were post-analysed with VDJtools, and diversity was normalized by down-sampling all datasets to the smallest sample size. To correct batch-related cross-sample contamination, repertoire overlap clustering matched CDR3 amino acid sequences but not nucleotide sequences. TCRdb trimmed public reads at Q25 via fastp, called clones via MiXCR and kept in-frame beta chains. CDR3 protein sequences are deduplicated, and each keeps its most common genes and DNA. None of the V and J calls come from the authors' own analysis; TCRdb made them. The sample has about 570,000 distinct CDR3 sequences on record, approximately 31% of them singletons. Under 7% of the sample rests with the top ten.

The V gene is TRBV10-3 and the J gene is TRBJ2-1; a stretch of 8 junction bases matches TRBD2. The clonotype was recovered from a girl aged 2 to 17 with multiple sclerosis. The sample was blood. The CDR3 protein: CAISENGGGTNEQFF. The DNA sequence is given as TGTGCCATCAGTGAGAACGGGGGGGGTACGAATGAGCAGTTCTTC.